The T cell receptor (beta chain) under discussion was sequenced for a study of CD8+CD57+ T cells in acquired aplastic anemia. Study-level results: Some 31 sequences, all CD8+ CDR3, were shared between patients and controls.

Both TCR beta VDJ combination and CDR3 sequence profiling were carried out. Genomic DNA was the template for this profiling. From the reads, TCRdb called clonotypes with MiXCR, one entry per CDR3 protein. The sample contains 250,000 to 300,000 distinct CDR3 sequences, 55% to 60% of which appear only once. Between the trimmed V and J ends, which lost 1 base and 4 bases, there was a span of 16 bases. Germline CDR1 and CDR2: SEHNR and FQNEAQ (reference sequence). The CDR3 extends over 16 amino acids. This clonotype showed up many times. The antigen is undetermined. This receptor was obtained from a human donor with severe aplastic anemia or a healthy control (not recorded which). The sequenced sample was sorted CD4+, CD8+, or CD8+CD57+ T cells (not recorded which) from PBMCs. V usage is TRBV7-9 and J usage is TRBJ2-5; TRBD1 or TRBD2 may be the D gene (5 bases each). As DNA, the CDR3 is TGTGCCAGCAGCTTAGTGGTCGGGCCTGGGGGAGAGACCCAGTACTTC. Protein: CASSLVVGPGGETQYF. Filled out from reference TRBV7-9 and TRBJ2-5, the complete variable domain reads DTGVSQNPRHKITKRGQNVTFRCDPISEHNRLYWYRQTLGQGPEFLTYFQNEAQLEKSRLLSDRFSAERPKGSFSTLEIQRTEQGDSAMYLCASSLVVGPGGETQYFGPGTRLLVL.